Below, 2 T cell receptor beta chains from the same sample are listed, as sequenced in a study of T cell repertoires in cytomegalovirus infection. TCRdb re-derived calls from the reads in MiXCR, one entry per CDR3 protein. The repertoire has some 150,000 distinct CDR3 sequences, roughly a quarter of them found once; the top ten carry 10% to 11%. Sequenced sample: PBMCs. These receptors were collected from a human donor in good health (CMV status not recorded). Some clones in this sample may be carry-over from other donors' samples.

Ten or more counts support this clonotype. The chain joins TRBV7-9 to TRBJ2-5, with D uncertain. Per the germline V gene, CDR1 is SEHNR and CDR2 is FQNEAQ (reference sequence). Between the trimmed V and J ends, which lost 7 bases and 4 bases, there was a span of 16 bases. This CDR3 is built from 14 residues. CDR3 loop: CASIDNYVGETQYF. CDR3 nucleotides: TGTGCCAGCATCGACAATTATGTGGGAGAGACCCAGTACTTC.

In the case of this clonotype: At one of its ends the junction is not consistent with the germline gene, which may arise from a read error. V is TRBV29-1 and J is TRBJ2-1; no definite D call. From germline, CDR1 is SQVTM and CDR2 ANQGSEA. This CDR3 contains 11 residues. The CDR3 DNA sequence: TGCAGCGTTGAAGATGCACCGGGTGGTCTCTTC. Encoded protein: CSVEDAPGGLF.